This is a list of T cell receptor beta chains from one sample in a study of patients and donors after allogeneic stem cell transplantation. In TCRdb, the RT-PCR reads were re-called with MiXCR into one record per CDR3 protein. This table has about a million distinct CDR3 sequences, more than 15% appearing once. Sequenced sample: blood, either unsorted or a sorted T cell fraction (not recorded which). These TCRs come from a human donor who was either an allogeneic HSCT recipient or a stem cell or donor lymphocyte infusion donor (not recorded which). It is not recorded whose cells these are; they may come from a transplant donor. Both conserved end residues are part of each CDR3. A D gene is named only where the DNA matches it firmly. Clone size is given for some rows only: seen once, a few or many times, or a class if the clone is expanded.

J gene: TRBJ1-1
D gene: NA
V gene: TRBV6-5
clone size: NA
CDR3 DNA: TGTGCCAGCAGTTACTCGTCGACGGGGAACACTGAAGCTTTCTTT
CDR3 protein: CASSYSSTGNTEAFF

J gene: TRBJ2-2
D gene: TRBD1
V gene: TRBV4-3
clone size: few
CDR3 DNA: TGCGCCAGCAGCTCCAGACAGGGAATAATTGCCGGGGAGCTGTTTTTT
CDR3 protein: CASSSRQGIIAGELFF

J gene: TRBJ1-1
D gene: NA
V gene: TRBV12-5
clone size: few
CDR3 DNA: TGTGCTAGTGGTTTGGAGAGTCTAGGGAGGGCTGAAGCTTTCTTT
CDR3 protein: CASGLESLGRAEAFF

J gene: TRBJ1-5
D gene: NA
V gene: TRBV24-1
clone size: NA
CDR3 DNA: TGTGCCACCAGTGATTTGGCAGGGAAAAGCAATCAGCCCCAGCATTTT
CDR3 protein: CATSDLAGKSNQPQHF

J gene: TRBJ2-3
D gene: NA
V gene: TRBV15
clone size: few
CDR3 DNA: TGTGCCACCAGCAGGAGGGACAGCACAGATACGCAGTATTTT
CDR3 protein: CATSRRDSTDTQYF

J gene: TRBJ1-1
D gene: NA
V gene: TRBV2
clone size: few
CDR3 DNA: TGTGCCAGCAGTGTAATGGTGTCCCCTGAAGCTTTCTTT
CDR3 protein: CASSVMVSPEAFF

J gene: TRBJ1-6
D gene: TRBD1
V gene: TRBV7-6
clone size: few
CDR3 DNA: TGTGCCAGCAGCTTGGAAAGACAGGGGACGGGATCACCCCTCCACTTT
CDR3 protein: CASSLERQGTGSPLHF

J gene: TRBJ2-3
D gene: NA
V gene: TRBV5-1
clone size: NA
CDR3 DNA: TGCGCCAGCAGCTTGGTACCAGCGGGCACAGATACGCAGTATTTT
CDR3 protein: CASSLVPAGTDTQYF

J gene: TRBJ2-3
D gene: TRBD2
V gene: TRBV28
clone size: few
CDR3 DNA: TGTGCCAGCAGTTTACTAGCGGGAGGTGAAGATACGCAGTATTTT
CDR3 protein: CASSLLAGGEDTQYF

J gene: TRBJ2-5
D gene: NA
V gene: TRBV5-5
clone size: NA
CDR3 DNA: TGTGCCAGCAGCCTTGGACAGAGAGACCAAGAGACCCAGTACTTC
CDR3 protein: CASSLGQRDQETQYF

J gene: TRBJ2-7
D gene: TRBD2
V gene: TRBV20-1
clone size: NA
CDR3 DNA: TGCAGTGCTAGCCACGGACTAGCGGGAGGCATCTACGAGCAGTACTTC
CDR3 protein: CSASHGLAGGIYEQYF

J gene: TRBJ2-7
D gene: TRBD1
V gene: TRBV5-1
clone size: many
CDR3 DNA: TGCGCCAGCAGCTTGGTGGGACAGGGACCCTACGAGCAGTACTTC
CDR3 protein: CASSLVGQGPYEQYF

J gene: TRBJ2-7
D gene: TRBD1
V gene: TRBV20-1
clone size: NA
CDR3 DNA: TGCAGTGCTAGAGACCCGACAGGGGGGGGCTACGAGCAGTACTTC
CDR3 protein: CSARDPTGGGYEQYF

J gene: TRBJ1-5
D gene: NA
V gene: TRBV15
clone size: NA
CDR3 DNA: TGTGCCACCAGCAGAGATCGTGGCAGGGGAAGATATAGCAATCAGCCCCAGCATTTT
CDR3 protein: CATSRDRGRGRYSNQPQHF

J gene: TRBJ2-2
D gene: NA
V gene: TRBV20-1
clone size: NA
CDR3 DNA: TGCAGTGCTAGAGGGGGGAGGGGGCGCTTTATGAACACCGGGGAGCTGTTTTTT
CDR3 protein: CSARGGRGRFMNTGELFF

J gene: TRBJ1-1
D gene: NA
V gene: TRBV11-1
clone size: few
CDR3 DNA: TGTGCCAGCAGCTCCCCCGTTGGGGGTCAAATAGACACTGAAGCTTTCTTT
CDR3 protein: CASSSPVGGQIDTEAFF

J gene: TRBJ2-7
D gene: TRBD2
V gene: TRBV20-1
clone size: few
CDR3 DNA: TGCAGTGCTAGAGATCAGGGACTAGCGACCTACGAGCAGTACTTC
CDR3 protein: CSARDQGLATYEQYF

J gene: TRBJ2-7
D gene: TRBD2
V gene: TRBV5-1
clone size: NA
CDR3 DNA: TGCGCCAGCAGCTTGGCAACCGGACTAGTGAGCCACGAGCAGTACTTC
CDR3 protein: CASSLATGLVSHEQYF

J gene: TRBJ2-3
D gene: TRBD2
V gene: TRBV6-5
clone size: NA
CDR3 DNA: TGTGCCAGCAGTTACTTACCGGGGGGGCACACAGATACGCAGTATTTT
CDR3 protein: CASSYLPGGHTDTQYF

J gene: TRBJ2-1
D gene: TRBD2
V gene: TRBV5-1
clone size: few
CDR3 DNA: TGCGCCAGCAGCTTGTGGTCTAGCGGCAATACTCCATCCTACAATGAGCAGTTCTTC
CDR3 protein: CASSLWSSGNTPSYNEQFF

J gene: TRBJ2-1
D gene: TRBD2
V gene: TRBV9
clone size: few
CDR3 DNA: TGTGCCAGCAGCCTGCGGTCGGGGGGGGCCCAAAATGAGCAGTTCTTC
CDR3 protein: CASSLRSGGAQNEQFF

J gene: TRBJ1-5
D gene: NA
V gene: TRBV20-1
clone size: few
CDR3 DNA: TGCAGTGCTAGAGAGGAGCAGGATCAGGGTCAGCCCCAGCATTTT
CDR3 protein: CSAREEQDQGQPQHF

J gene: TRBJ1-3
D gene: NA
V gene: TRBV18
clone size: few
CDR3 DNA: TGTGCCAGCTCACCAAAGACTAGTCTTGACAACACCATATATTTT
CDR3 protein: CASSPKTSLDNTIYF

J gene: TRBJ1-5
D gene: NA
V gene: TRBV2
clone size: NA
CDR3 DNA: TGTGCCAGCAGTGAACCCTACTCTTCCAATCAGCCCCAGCATTTT
CDR3 protein: CASSEPYSSNQPQHF

J gene: TRBJ1-4
D gene: NA
V gene: TRBV4-3
clone size: NA
CDR3 DNA: TGCGCCAGCAGCCAAGATCGCGCAGGGTGGGGTGAAAAACTGTTTTTT
CDR3 protein: CASSQDRAGWGEKLFF

J gene: TRBJ2-1
D gene: TRBD2
V gene: TRBV20-1
clone size: NA
CDR3 DNA: TGCAGTGCCCCACGACTTGGCGGGGGGGCGGGCTCCTACAATGAGCAGTTCTTC
CDR3 protein: CSAPRLGGGAGSYNEQFF

J gene: TRBJ2-7
D gene: NA
V gene: TRBV3-1
clone size: NA
CDR3 DNA: TGTGCCAGCAGCCAAGTCCGCGGGCCCTTGAGGGACGAGCAGTACTTC
CDR3 protein: CASSQVRGPLRDEQYF

J gene: TRBJ2-7
D gene: TRBD2
V gene: TRBV6-1
clone size: NA
CDR3 DNA: TGTGCCAGCCGGCTGGTCGGGGGGACCTACGAGCAGTACTTC
CDR3 protein: CASRLVGGTYEQYF

J gene: TRBJ2-4
D gene: TRBD1
V gene: TRBV15
clone size: NA
CDR3 DNA: TGTGCCACCAGTTACCGCCGGGACAGGGGGTTCAAAAACATTCAGTACTTC
CDR3 protein: CATSYRRDRGFKNIQYF

J gene: TRBJ2-1
D gene: NA
V gene: TRBV9
clone size: NA
CDR3 DNA: TGTGCCAGCAGCGTAGCGCTTTGGATGAGCTCCTACAATGAGCAGTTCTTC
CDR3 protein: CASSVALWMSSYNEQFF

J gene: TRBJ2-4
D gene: TRBD1
V gene: TRBV29-1
clone size: few
CDR3 DNA: TGCAGCGTTGCGGACAGGGGAGCCAAAAACATTCAGTACTTC
CDR3 protein: CSVADRGAKNIQYF

J gene: TRBJ1-1
D gene: NA
V gene: TRBV24-1
clone size: NA
CDR3 DNA: TGTGCCACCAGTGGGGGGGCAGCCGAGGAAACTGAAGCTTTCTTT
CDR3 protein: CATSGGAAEETEAFF

J gene: TRBJ2-6
D gene: NA
V gene: TRBV4-2
clone size: NA
CDR3 DNA: TGTGCCAGCAGCCAGATAGGACTGGACTACCCTGGGGCCAACGTCCTGACTTTC
CDR3 protein: CASSQIGLDYPGANVLTF

J gene: TRBJ1-6
D gene: NA
V gene: TRBV7-2
clone size: few
CDR3 DNA: TGTGCCAGCACCCAGGTCCGATTTAATTCACCCCTCCACTTT
CDR3 protein: CASTQVRFNSPLHF

J gene: TRBJ1-5
D gene: TRBD1
V gene: TRBV24-1
clone size: NA
CDR3 DNA: TGTGCCACCAGTGATCCTACCCCCGGGACAGGGGGCTATAGCAATCAGCCCCAGCATTTT
CDR3 protein: CATSDPTPGTGGYSNQPQHF

J gene: TRBJ2-7
D gene: TRBD2
V gene: TRBV20-1
clone size: few
CDR3 DNA: TGCAGTGCTAGAGTGACTAGCGGGAGCTTTGAGCAGTACTTC
CDR3 protein: CSARVTSGSFEQYF

J gene: TRBJ1-5
D gene: NA
V gene: TRBV7-2
clone size: many
CDR3 DNA: TGTGCCAGCAGCTTAGCAAGTGGGTATAGCAATCAGCCCCAGCATTTT
CDR3 protein: CASSLASGYSNQPQHF

J gene: TRBJ2-7
D gene: TRBD2
V gene: TRBV20-1
clone size: many
CDR3 DNA: TGCAGTGGGGGGGTGTACCTAGCGGGCTCCTACGAGCAGTACTTC
CDR3 protein: CSGGVYLAGSYEQYF

J gene: TRBJ2-7
D gene: TRBD1
V gene: TRBV29-1
clone size: NA
CDR3 DNA: TGCAGCGGGCTCGGGGACAGAGAGCAGTACTTC
CDR3 protein: CSGLGDREQYF

J gene: TRBJ2-7
D gene: TRBD1
V gene: TRBV6-1
clone size: NA
CDR3 DNA: TGTGCCAGCAGTACAGACGGACAGGGGGAGACCTACGAGCAGTACTTC
CDR3 protein: CASSTDGQGETYEQYF

J gene: TRBJ2-2
D gene: NA
V gene: TRBV3-1
clone size: NA
CDR3 DNA: TGTGCCAGCAGCCATTACGACAGGAACACCGGGGAGCTGTTTTTT
CDR3 protein: CASSHYDRNTGELFF

J gene: TRBJ1-1
D gene: TRBD1
V gene: TRBV2
clone size: NA
CDR3 DNA: TGTGCCAGCGGGGACAGGGTACACACTGAAGCTTTCTTT
CDR3 protein: CASGDRVHTEAFF

J gene: TRBJ2-5
D gene: NA
V gene: TRBV9
clone size: few
CDR3 DNA: TGTGCCAGCAGCGTAGGGCTACAGGCCCAAGAGACCCAGTACTTC
CDR3 protein: CASSVGLQAQETQYF

J gene: TRBJ2-1
D gene: TRBD2
V gene: TRBV20-1
clone size: NA
CDR3 DNA: TGCAGTGCTAGCGGGCTAGCGGGGGGGCTGGAGCAGTTCTTC
CDR3 protein: CSASGLAGGLEQFF

J gene: TRBJ1-2
D gene: NA
V gene: TRBV6-1
clone size: few
CDR3 DNA: TGTGCCAGCAGCCTTCTAAATAACTATGGCTACACCTTC
CDR3 protein: CASSLLNNYGYTF

J gene: TRBJ2-2
D gene: TRBD2
V gene: TRBV5-1
clone size: NA
CDR3 DNA: TGCGCCAGCAGCTGGGGGAGCGGGAGGGCCATCACCGGGGAGCTGTTTTTT
CDR3 protein: CASSWGSGRAITGELFF

J gene: TRBJ2-5
D gene: TRBD2
V gene: TRBV7-9
clone size: NA
CDR3 DNA: TGTGCCAGCAGCTTCAAACTAGCGGGGGGTCTGGAGACCCAGTACTTC
CDR3 protein: CASSFKLAGGLETQYF

J gene: TRBJ2-7
D gene: TRBD1
V gene: TRBV29-1
clone size: NA
CDR3 DNA: TGCAGCGTTGCCAGGGACAGGGGGCTTGAGCAGTACTTC
CDR3 protein: CSVARDRGLEQYF

J gene: TRBJ2-1
D gene: NA
V gene: TRBV6-4
clone size: few
CDR3 DNA: TGTGCCAGCAGTGACGTTGGGGGGAGCTCCTACAATGAGCAGTTCTTC
CDR3 protein: CASSDVGGSSYNEQFF

J gene: TRBJ2-2
D gene: NA
V gene: TRBV6-1
clone size: NA
CDR3 DNA: TGTGCCAGCAGTGAATGGGTTTCCGTAGGAACCGGGGAGCTGTTTTTT
CDR3 protein: CASSEWVSVGTGELFF